This T cell receptor (beta chain) appears in the sequencing data of a study of shared clonotypes between healthy human individuals. Study details: Researchers assigned three CD4 naive, three CD4 memory, two CD8 naive and one CD8 memory plate to each donor.

Execution of the assay was at deep level. The authors distributed each subset's genomic DNA evenly over several immunoSEQ plates. Sequenced by immunoSEQ multiplex PCR; TCRdb stores in-frame clones only, minus some. The sample holds approximately 2,000,000 clones, over 85% seen once. The CDR3 runs 14 residues. Germline V gene lookup returns CDR1 MNHEY and CDR2 SMNVEV (reference sequence). Trimming took 5 bases from V and 2 from J, leaving 13 bases between them. The naive CD8 fraction comprised CD45RO-negative cells positively selected for CCR7 and excluded terminally differentiated effector memory CD45RA+ cells.

Sequencing used naive CD8+ T cells from PBMCs. The J gene is TRBJ2-7, the V gene TRBV27, with D perhaps TRBD2 (5 bases). This receptor was taken from a man aged 18 to 35 in good health. Some clones in this sample may be carry-over from other donors' samples. CDR3 bases: TGTGCCAGCAGTACTCTGACGGGAACCTACGAGCAGTACTTC. This encodes CASSTLTGTYEQYF.